These 5 T cell receptor beta chains were sequenced from one sample in a study of cytomegalovirus exposure and HLA in healthy donors (dated by TCRdb to about 2017). The library was prepared using the immunoSEQ multiplex PCR assay. The multiplex PCR relied on a mix of 60 forward primers for TCR Vbeta segments and 13 reverse primers for TCR Jbeta segments. TCRdb stores this immuneACCESS table with in-frame sequences only. Part of the clones is absent; in the studies checked, under half of the shortfall reflects unresolved V genes, and no reason is known for the rest. The table kept for this sample lists 120,000 or so clones. About 3.5% of the sample is in the top ten clones. The sample was PBMCs. These receptor sequences come from a man aged 18 to 29 in good health and CMV-seronegative.

The V and J genes are TRBV28 and TRBJ2-1; 7 nucleotides agree with TRBD2. The ends lost 3 bases at V and 12 bases at J; junction bases unmatched: 5. The CDR3 is 12 residues long. Germline V gene lookup returns CDR1 MDHEN and CDR2 SYDVKM. The CDR3 sequence: CASSLGLRMQFF. The DNA of the CDR3 is TGTGCCAGCAGTTTGGGACTACGAATGCAGTTCTTC.

The CDR3 DNA reads as TGTGCCAGCAGCTTGGGAGCGGGGGGAACTATCGGCGAAAAACTGTTTTTT. This gives the protein CASSLGAGGTIGEKLFF. The V call is TRBV5-4, the J call TRBJ1-4; a possible D gene is TRBD1 (5 bases). Germline V lookup: CDR1 SGHNT, CDR2 YYREEE (reference sequence). The CDR3 spans 17 residues. Trimming took 0 bases from V and 8 from J, leaving 20 bases between them.

About this clone itself: Other DNA sequences in the same sample also yield this CDR3. The V gene is TRBV5-4, the J gene TRBJ1-1; no reliable D call. Germline loops: CDR1 SGHNT, CDR2 YYREEE (reference sequence). V lost 2 bases to trimming and J lost 1 base, with 6 bases between them. The CDR3 is made up of 13 amino acids. CDR3 DNA: TGTGCCAGCAGCTTTGGAGGGAACACTGAAGCTTTCTTT. Amino acid sequence: CASSFGGNTEAFF. The variable domain in full, completed from reference TRBV5-4 and TRBJ1-1, reads ETGVTQSPTHLIKTRGQQVTLRCSSQSGHNTVSWYQQALGQGPQFIFQYYREEENGRGNFPPRFSGLQFPNYSSELNVNALELDDSALYLCASSFGGNTEAFFGQGTRLTVV.

This chain joins TRBV6-4 and TRBJ2-7; TRBD1 matches 7 bases. The germline V gene has CDR1 MRHNA and CDR2 SNTAGT. This CDR3 region has 14 residues. Unmatched junction bases numbered 4, after V lost 1 base and J lost 4 bases. The CDR3 loop is CASSDLGRGYEQYF. For the CDR3, the DNA is TGTGCCAGCAGTGACTTGGGCAGGGGGTACGAGCAGTACTTC.

This chain links TRBV27 with TRBJ1-1; TRBD1 matches 9 bases. This CDR3 region has 13 residues. CDR1 and CDR2 from the germline V gene are MNHEY and SMNVEV (reference sequence). The V and J ends lost 6 bases and 5 bases, in that order; junction bases with no gene match: 4. The CDR3 region is CASSSGQGTEAFF. The CDR3 DNA sequence: TGTGCCAGCAGCTCGGGACAGGGAACTGAAGCTTTCTTT.